Below are 2 T cell receptor beta chains sequenced from a single sample in a study of CD8+ T cells in alopecia areata. Extraction of RNA preceded its reverse transcription into cDNA, which served as the sequencing template. TCRdb's table, derived via immunoSEQ multiplex PCR, lists solely in-frame clones and lacks some. The sample shows more than 95,000 clones, roughly two thirds of them seen only once. Sequenced: CD4+ T cells sorted from blood. Receptors originate from a human donor in good health.

This chain uses TRBV27 with TRBJ2-2; perhaps TRBD1 as D (6 bases). Germline V gene lookup returns CDR1 MNHEY and CDR2 SMNVEV (reference sequence). The CDR3 consists of 15 residues. Deletions cut 4 bases from V and 5 bases from J, with 14 bases between. The CDR3 spells CASSSGQLRTGELFF. For the CDR3, the DNA is TGTGCCAGCAGTTCAGGACAGCTTAGAACCGGGGAGCTGTTTTTT.

This clone was recorded a few times. One end of the junction fails to match germline, which may point to a read error. The chain joins TRBV18 to TRBJ2-7; 8 positions agree with TRBD1. The CDR3 covers 12 residues. Germline V gene data show CDR1 as KGHSH and CDR2 as LQKENI. The DNA for the CDR3 is TGTGCCAGCTCACCAGGACAGGGAAGATTCTTCTTC. The encoded protein is CASSPGQGRFFF.